A selection of T cell receptor beta chains follows, all from one sample in a study of shared clonotypes between healthy human individuals. TCRdb's table, derived via immunoSEQ multiplex PCR, lists solely in-frame clones and lacks some. The sample consists of about 2.4 million clones, roughly 92% of them appearing once. Input material: naive CD4+ T cells sorted from blood. The receptors come from a man between 18 and 29 years old in good health. CDR3s include the opening cysteine and the closing phenylalanine or tryptophan. D genes are given only for firm matches. A clone size is listed for some rows: how often the clone was seen (once, few, many), or a class if it is expanded.

v_call: TRBV2; d_call: TRBD2; clone_size: NA; j_call: TRBJ2-1; cdr3_aa: CASSAPGLVDNEQFF; cdr3_nt: TGTGCCAGCAGCGCACCCGGACTAGTCGACAATGAGCAGTTCTTC
v_call: TRBV29-1; d_call: TRBD1; clone_size: NA; j_call: TRBJ2-7; cdr3_aa: CSVEGGQGFDEQYF; cdr3_nt: TGCAGCGTTGAAGGGGGACAGGGGTTCGACGAGCAGTACTTC
v_call: TRBV2; d_call: NA; clone_size: NA; j_call: TRBJ2-6; cdr3_aa: CASIGWAGLSGANVLTF; cdr3_nt: TGTGCCAGCATTGGGTGGGCAGGGTTGTCTGGGGCCAACGTCCTGACTTTC
v_call: TRBV14; d_call: TRBD2; clone_size: NA; j_call: TRBJ2-2; cdr3_aa: CASKLDSGSGSQELFF; cdr3_nt: TGTGCCAGCAAATTGGACAGCGGGAGCGGGTCTCAGGAGCTGTTTTTT
v_call: TRBV10-3; d_call: TRBD2; clone_size: NA; j_call: TRBJ2-7; cdr3_aa: CATGSGTNEQYF; cdr3_nt: TGTGCCACCGGCAGCGGGACTAACGAGCAGTACTTC
v_call: TRBV28; d_call: TRBD1; clone_size: NA; j_call: TRBJ2-1; cdr3_aa: CASTPGTGAWWLNEQFF; cdr3_nt: TGTGCCAGCACCCCCGGGACAGGCGCCTGGTGGTTGAATGAGCAGTTCTTC
v_call: TRBV5-1; d_call: NA; clone_size: few; j_call: TRBJ2-7; cdr3_aa: CASSNSYEQYF; cdr3_nt: TGCGCCAGCAGCAACTCCTACGAGCAGTACTTC
v_call: TRBV11-2; d_call: NA; clone_size: NA; j_call: TRBJ2-7; cdr3_aa: CASSPSGHKSSYEQYF; cdr3_nt: TGTGCCAGCAGCCCCTCTGGACACAAGAGCTCCTACGAGCAGTACTTC
v_call: TRBV6-4; d_call: NA; clone_size: NA; j_call: TRBJ1-4; cdr3_aa: CASSHPPEKLFF; cdr3_nt: TGTGCCAGCAGCCACCCCCCAGAAAAACTGTTTTTT
v_call: TRBV10-3; d_call: TRBD1; clone_size: once; j_call: TRBJ2-2; cdr3_aa: CAIIPGQGPTGELFF; cdr3_nt: TGTGCCATCATCCCGGGACAGGGTCCCACCGGGGAGCTGTTTTTT
v_call: TRBV30; d_call: NA; clone_size: few; j_call: TRBJ1-1; cdr3_aa: CAWSVGLTEAFF; cdr3_nt: TGTGCCTGGAGTGTAGGACTAACTGAAGCTTTCTTT
v_call: TRBV18; d_call: NA; clone_size: NA; j_call: TRBJ2-3; cdr3_aa: CASSQDYTQYF; cdr3_nt: TGTGCCAGCTCACAGGATTATACGCAGTATTTT
v_call: TRBV21-1; d_call: NA; clone_size: NA; j_call: TRBJ2-7; cdr3_aa: CASSKVRGDRRFSYEQYF; cdr3_nt: TGTGCCAGCAGCAAAGTTAGGGGGGACAGGCGGTTCTCCTACGAGCAGTACTTC
v_call: TRBV5-6; d_call: NA; clone_size: once; j_call: TRBJ1-1; cdr3_aa: CASSPRLGREAFF; cdr3_nt: TGTGCCAGCAGCCCCAGGCTCGGGAGGGAAGCTTTCTTT
v_call: TRBV7-2; d_call: TRBD2; clone_size: NA; j_call: TRBJ2-1; cdr3_aa: CASSPPAGGYNEQFF; cdr3_nt: TGTGCCAGCAGCCCCCCAGCGGGAGGATACAATGAGCAGTTCTTC
v_call: TRBV6-1; d_call: TRBD1; clone_size: NA; j_call: TRBJ1-1; cdr3_aa: CASSGWDRPEAFF; cdr3_nt: TGTGCCAGCAGTGGCTGGGACAGACCTGAAGCTTTCTTT
v_call: TRBV5-4; d_call: TRBD1; clone_size: NA; j_call: TRBJ2-3; cdr3_aa: CASSLAGQGAGDTQYF; cdr3_nt: TGTGCCAGCAGCTTGGCCGGACAGGGGGCAGGGGATACGCAGTATTTT
v_call: TRBV15; d_call: NA; clone_size: NA; j_call: TRBJ2-5; cdr3_aa: CATSRDRTETQYF; cdr3_nt: TGTGCCACCAGCAGAGATAGGACGGAGACCCAGTACTTC
v_call: TRBV5-1; d_call: NA; clone_size: NA; j_call: TRBJ1-5; cdr3_aa: CASSLVPGEQPPQHF; cdr3_nt: TGCGCCAGCAGCTTGGTCCCAGGGGAGCAACCCCCCCAGCATTTT
v_call: TRBV2; d_call: NA; clone_size: NA; j_call: TRBJ1-1; cdr3_aa: CASTRVGMNTEAFF; cdr3_nt: TGTGCCAGTACTAGGGTCGGGATGAACACTGAAGCTTTCTTT
v_call: TRBV6-4; d_call: NA; clone_size: NA; j_call: TRBJ1-2; cdr3_aa: CASSVGIGYGYTF; cdr3_nt: TGTGCCAGCAGTGTGGGAATCGGCTATGGCTACACCTTC
v_call: TRBV2; d_call: NA; clone_size: NA; j_call: TRBJ2-2; cdr3_aa: CASGTLNTGELFF; cdr3_nt: TGTGCCAGCGGGACTCTCAACACCGGGGAGCTGTTTTTT
v_call: TRBV18; d_call: NA; clone_size: NA; j_call: TRBJ2-4; cdr3_aa: CASSSAGLSQNIQYF; cdr3_nt: TGTGCCAGCTCATCGGCGGGATTGTCCCAAAACATTCAGTACTTC
v_call: TRBV19; d_call: TRBD1; clone_size: NA; j_call: TRBJ2-3; cdr3_aa: CASRRDRLTDTQYF; cdr3_nt: TGTGCCAGCCGCCGGGACAGGCTCACAGATACGCAGTATTTT
v_call: TRBV4-3; d_call: TRBD2; clone_size: NA; j_call: TRBJ2-1; cdr3_aa: CASSQVFWGTRTSGRNNEQFF; cdr3_nt: TGCGCCAGCAGCCAAGTCTTCTGGGGGACACGGACTAGCGGGAGAAACAATGAGCAGTTCTTC
v_call: TRBV28; d_call: TRBD1; clone_size: NA; j_call: TRBJ1-3; cdr3_aa: CASSLVQGGNTIYF; cdr3_nt: TGTGCCAGCAGTTTGGTACAGGGGGGAAACACCATATATTTT
v_call: TRBV19; d_call: NA; clone_size: NA; j_call: TRBJ1-4; cdr3_aa: CASSDSGVGEKLFF; cdr3_nt: TGTGCCAGTAGTGACTCCGGGGTTGGAGAAAAACTGTTTTTT
v_call: TRBV19; d_call: TRBD2; clone_size: NA; j_call: TRBJ2-4; cdr3_aa: CASSKASGTSFNIQYF; cdr3_nt: TGTGCCAGTTCCAAGGCATCCGGGACTAGTTTTAACATTCAGTACTTC
v_call: TRBV28; d_call: TRBD2; clone_size: NA; j_call: TRBJ2-7; cdr3_aa: CASSLVPGGSSYEQYF; cdr3_nt: TGTGCCAGCAGTTTGGTTCCGGGCGGGAGCTCCTACGAGCAGTACTTC
v_call: TRBV19; d_call: TRBD1; clone_size: NA; j_call: TRBJ2-1; cdr3_aa: CASSKGQGTGYNEQFF; cdr3_nt: TGTGCCAGTAGTAAGGGACAGGGAACGGGTTACAATGAGCAGTTCTTC
v_call: TRBV6-5; d_call: NA; clone_size: once; j_call: TRBJ2-7; cdr3_aa: CASSWTASSYEQYF; cdr3_nt: TGTGCCAGCAGTTGGACAGCCAGCTCCTACGAGCAGTACTTC
v_call: TRBV5-1; d_call: NA; clone_size: NA; j_call: TRBJ2-5; cdr3_aa: CASRRGAEETQYF; cdr3_nt: TGCGCCAGCAGAAGGGGGGCAGAAGAGACCCAGTACTTC
v_call: TRBV2; d_call: TRBD1; clone_size: NA; j_call: TRBJ2-5; cdr3_aa: CASSSGTGGIQETQYF; cdr3_nt: TGTGCCAGCAGTTCCGGGACAGGGGGGATCCAAGAGACCCAGTACTTC
v_call: TRBV6-5; d_call: NA; clone_size: NA; j_call: TRBJ2-7; cdr3_aa: CASSKSYEQYF; cdr3_nt: TGTGCCAGCAGTAAGTCCTACGAGCAGTACTTC
v_call: TRBV5-1; d_call: TRBD2; clone_size: NA; j_call: TRBJ2-3; cdr3_aa: CASSLDPGLAGSTDTQYF; cdr3_nt: TGCGCCAGCAGCTTGGACCCCGGGCTAGCGGGAAGCACAGATACGCAGTATTTT
v_call: TRBV5-8; d_call: NA; clone_size: NA; j_call: TRBJ2-3; cdr3_aa: CASSLGASSGADTQYF; cdr3_nt: TGTGCCAGCAGCTTAGGTGCCTCCTCAGGGGCAGATACGCAGTATTTT
v_call: TRBV2; d_call: NA; clone_size: NA; j_call: TRBJ1-6; cdr3_aa: CASLLGNSYNSPLHF; cdr3_nt: TGTGCCAGCTTACTTGGGAATTCCTATAATTCACCCCTCCACTTT
v_call: TRBV2; d_call: NA; clone_size: once; j_call: TRBJ2-7; cdr3_aa: CASSAYGAFSSYEQYF; cdr3_nt: TGTGCCAGCAGTGCCTATGGGGCGTTTAGCTCCTACGAGCAGTACTTC
v_call: TRBV7-2; d_call: NA; clone_size: NA; j_call: TRBJ2-2; cdr3_aa: CASQGGPGTGELFF; cdr3_nt: TGTGCCAGCCAGGGGGGACCGGGCACCGGGGAGCTGTTTTTT
v_call: TRBV10-3; d_call: NA; clone_size: NA; j_call: TRBJ2-7; cdr3_aa: CAISGSGGLKGEQYF; cdr3_nt: TGTGCCATCAGTGGATCCGGAGGGCTGAAAGGCGAGCAGTACTTC
v_call: TRBV18; d_call: TRBD1; clone_size: NA; j_call: TRBJ1-2; cdr3_aa: CASSPTTGGPTYGYTF; cdr3_nt: TGTGCCAGCTCACCGACGACAGGGGGGCCTACTTATGGCTACACCTTC
v_call: TRBV5-1; d_call: TRBD2; clone_size: NA; j_call: TRBJ2-7; cdr3_aa: CASSPGGRIYEQYF; cdr3_nt: TGCGCCAGCAGTCCCGGCGGGAGGATCTACGAGCAGTACTTC
v_call: TRBV5-6; d_call: TRBD1; clone_size: NA; j_call: TRBJ1-1; cdr3_aa: CASSLAEGGSREAFF; cdr3_nt: TGTGCCAGCAGCTTGGCCGAAGGGGGCAGTAGGGAAGCTTTCTTT
v_call: TRBV7-9; d_call: TRBD2; clone_size: NA; j_call: TRBJ2-1; cdr3_aa: CASGTRGSYNEQFF; cdr3_nt: TGTGCTAGCGGGACTAGGGGGTCCTACAATGAGCAGTTCTTC
v_call: TRBV5-4; d_call: TRBD1; clone_size: NA; j_call: TRBJ2-5; cdr3_aa: CASSGTGAIQETQYF; cdr3_nt: TGTGCCAGCAGCGGTACAGGGGCCATTCAAGAGACCCAGTACTTC
v_call: TRBV2; d_call: TRBD1; clone_size: NA; j_call: TRBJ2-7; cdr3_aa: CASRNTGGNSYEQYF; cdr3_nt: TGTGCCAGCAGGAACACAGGGGGCAACTCCTACGAGCAGTACTTC
v_call: TRBV6-5; d_call: NA; clone_size: few; j_call: TRBJ1-5; cdr3_aa: CASSYSGSNQPQHF; cdr3_nt: TGTGCCAGCAGTTACTCAGGTAGCAATCAGCCCCAGCATTTT
v_call: TRBV7-6; d_call: NA; clone_size: NA; j_call: TRBJ2-3; cdr3_aa: CASSFRGPDTQYF; cdr3_nt: TGTGCCAGCAGCTTCCGGGGACCAGATACGCAGTATTTT
v_call: TRBV6-6; d_call: TRBD1; clone_size: once; j_call: TRBJ2-5; cdr3_aa: CATTDRGEETQYF; cdr3_nt: TGTGCCACCACGGACAGGGGTGAGGAGACCCAGTACTTC
v_call: TRBV5-1; d_call: TRBD1; clone_size: once; j_call: TRBJ2-7; cdr3_aa: CASSQRDRGLEQYF; cdr3_nt: TGCGCCAGCAGCCAACGGGACAGGGGCCTTGAGCAGTACTTC
v_call: TRBV6-5; d_call: TRBD1; clone_size: NA; j_call: TRBJ1-3; cdr3_aa: CASSGTAGNTIYF; cdr3_nt: TGTGCCAGCTCAGGGACAGCAGGAAACACCATATATTTT